The clone carrying this T cell receptor (beta chain) was counted a few times. The data belong to a study of patients and donors after allogeneic stem cell transplantation. Each CDR3 protein gets one entry after TCRdb re-called the RT-PCR reads with MiXCR. There are around 170,000 distinct CDR3 sequences in the sample; 24% occur only once, and 26% lies in the top ten. This CDR3 region has 16 residues. J gave up 2 bases and V 2 bases, and 11 bases lay outside the gene matches. CDR1 is SQVTM and CDR2 is ANQGSEA in the germline V gene. This clonotype was obtained from a human donor who was either an allogeneic HSCT recipient or a stem cell or donor lymphocyte infusion donor (not recorded which). It is not recorded whose cells these are; they may come from a transplant donor. The material sequenced was blood, either unsorted or a sorted T cell fraction (not recorded which). The chain is built from TRBV29-1 and TRBJ2-5; 7 bases match TRBD1. CDR3 sequence (DNA): TGCAGCGTTGAAACGTGGACGACAGGGATTCAAGAGACCCAGTACTTC. Protein product: CSVETWTTGIQETQYF.